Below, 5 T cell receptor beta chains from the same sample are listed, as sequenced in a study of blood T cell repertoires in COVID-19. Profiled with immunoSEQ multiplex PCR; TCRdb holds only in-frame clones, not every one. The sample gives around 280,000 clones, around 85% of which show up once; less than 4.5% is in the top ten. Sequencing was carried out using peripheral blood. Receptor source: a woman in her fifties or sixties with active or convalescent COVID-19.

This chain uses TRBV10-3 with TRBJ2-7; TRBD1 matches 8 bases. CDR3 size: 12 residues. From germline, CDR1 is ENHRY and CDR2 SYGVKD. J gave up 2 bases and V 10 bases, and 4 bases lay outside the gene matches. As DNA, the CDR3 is TGTGCCAGCCGGACAGGGACCTACGAGCAGTACTTC. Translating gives CASRTGTYEQYF.

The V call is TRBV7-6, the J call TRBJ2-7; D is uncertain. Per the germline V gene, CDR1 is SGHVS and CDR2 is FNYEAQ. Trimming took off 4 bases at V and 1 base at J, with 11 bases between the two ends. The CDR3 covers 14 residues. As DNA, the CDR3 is TGTGCCAGCAGCTCTCCCTGGCAGTCCTACGAGCAGTACTTC. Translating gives CASSSPWQSYEQYF.

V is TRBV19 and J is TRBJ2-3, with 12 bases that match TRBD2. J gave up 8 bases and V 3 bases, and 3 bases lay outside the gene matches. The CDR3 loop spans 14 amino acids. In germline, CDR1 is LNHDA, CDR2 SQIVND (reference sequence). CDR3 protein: CASSILAGGGTQYF. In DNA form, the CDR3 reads TGTGCCAGTAGTATCCTAGCGGGAGGGGGTACGCAGTATTTT.

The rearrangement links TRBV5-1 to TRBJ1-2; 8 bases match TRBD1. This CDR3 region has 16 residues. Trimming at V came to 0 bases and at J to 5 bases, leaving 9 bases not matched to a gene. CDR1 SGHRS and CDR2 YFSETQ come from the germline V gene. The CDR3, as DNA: TGCGCCAGCAGCTTGGCCGGGACAGGCCCTGTTTATGGCTACACCTTC. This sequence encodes CASSLAGTGPVYGYTF.

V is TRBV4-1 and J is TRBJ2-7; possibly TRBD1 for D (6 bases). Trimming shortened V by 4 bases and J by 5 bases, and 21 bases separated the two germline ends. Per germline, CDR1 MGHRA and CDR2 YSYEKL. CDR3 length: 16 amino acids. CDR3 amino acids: CASSRLPARDTNEQYF. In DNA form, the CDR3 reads TGCGCCAGCAGCCGCCTCCCCGCACGGGACACTAACGAGCAGTACTTC.